One sample yielded the 14 T cell receptor beta chains listed below, sequenced in a study of tumor-infiltrating lymphocytes in primary liver carcinoma. Starting material of roughly 550 ng total RNA yielded TCR beta cDNA via a constant-region primer. Modified slightly, ARM-PCR produced TCR beta libraries over three nested multiplex PCR rounds. TRBV1-TRBV30 forward primers paired with a C-beta reverse primer were used in the first two PCR rounds, which ran roughly 9 cycles each. TCRdb redid the calling of the multiplex PCR reads with MiXCR, one entry per CDR3 protein. The table has tens of thousands of distinct CDR3 sequences, 55% to 85% seen once. Total RNA and DNA came together from roughly 20-30 mg of bulk tissue without cell sorting. Sequenced input: liver tumor tissue from sampling region 1. Subset reported: tumor region T1, superior pole. The receptors stem from a man in his forties or fifties with primary liver carcinoma and hepatitis B virus infection.

The J gene is TRBJ2-7, the V gene TRBV14; 10 bases are a match to TRBD1. The germline CDR1 and CDR2 sequences are SGHDN and FVKESK. CDR3 length equals 15 residues. Trimming removed 1 base from V and 10 bases from J; junction bases left unmatched: 10. This chain's CDR3 is CASSQGAGQGWSQYF. The CDR3 DNA is TGTGCCAGCAGCCAAGGCGCGGGACAGGGGTGGTCACAGTACTTC.

For this clonotype: The junction departs from germline at one end; a sequencing error may be responsible. This chain connects TRBV11-1 to TRBJ2-6, with a tentative D call TRBD2 (6 bases). CDR1 SGHAT and CDR2 FQDESV come from the germline V gene (reference sequence). The CDR3 is 19 residues long. The CDR3: CTSGPRGSGVNSGANVLTF. DNA for the CDR3: TGCACCAGCGGCCCCCGGGGGAGCGGTGTTAACTCTGGGGCCAACGTCCTGACTTTC.

Of note for this clonotype: One base away lies a much larger clone, so this may be a sequencing read error. The chain employs TRBV7-9 and TRBJ2-5; 7 bases fit TRBD1. This CDR3 contains 16 residues. The germline gives CDR1 SEHNR, CDR2 FQNEAQ (reference sequence). The V segment lost 1 base and the J segment 5 bases; nucleotides outside the gene matches: 10. The CDR3 DNA sequence: TGTGCCAGCAGCTTAGGAATGACAGGGTCGCTGGAGACCCAGTACTTC. Protein: CASSLGMTGSLETQYF.

This clonotype was found many times. The gene calls are TRBV29-1 and TRBJ2-3; 11 bases agree with TRBD2. CDR3 size: 15 residues. The V gene's germline CDR1 is SQVTM and CDR2 ANQGSEA. V was clipped by 2 bases and J by 5 bases; unmatched bases: 6. The CDR3 sequence is CSVERLAGGQDTQYF. CDR3 coding DNA: TGCAGCGTTGAAAGGCTAGCGGGAGGCCAAGATACGCAGTATTTT.

This rearrangement joins TRBV4-2 to TRBJ2-7; D unclear. Germline CDR1 and CDR2: LGHNA and YNFKEQ. The CDR3 is 13 residues long. Trimming took off 3 bases at V and 5 bases at J, with 11 bases between the two ends. CDR3 in amino acids: CASSHLLAHEQYF. As DNA, the CDR3 is TGTGCCAGCAGCCATCTTCTTGCCCACGAGCAGTACTTC.

This clonotype occurred a few times. A much larger clone lies a single base off, so this may be a read error. The V call is TRBV6-2 or TRBV6-3, the J call TRBJ2-1; 11 positions match TRBD2. CDR1 MNHEY and CDR2 SVGEGT come from the germline V gene. The CDR3 covers 17 residues. As DNA, the CDR3 is TGTACCAGCAGTGACCCAACTAGCGGGAGAACCTACAATGAGCAGTTCTTC. Amino acids: CTSSDPTSGRTYNEQFF.

About this clonotype itself: This CDR3 fails to terminate in the conserved phenylalanine or tryptophan, so it likely reflects a read error. The V and J genes are TRBV11-2 and TRBJ2-5; 7 nucleotides match TRBD2. Germline V gives CDR1 SGHAT, CDR2 FQNNGV. This CDR3 comprises 14 residues. The CDR3 DNA follows: TGTGCCAGTAGCTCAGCTGGGGGGGGAGAGACCCAGTACTCC. Amino acid sequence: CASSSAGGGETQYS.

This clonotype was recorded at least ten times. The rearrangement links TRBV30 to TRBJ1-6; a weak D match, TRBD1 (6 bases). CDR3 size: 12 residues. In germline, CDR1 is GTSNPN, CDR2 SVGIG (reference sequence). V lost 5 bases and J 8 bases, leaving 10 bases between the germline ends. The chain's CDR3 is CAWVEGDSPLHF. The CDR3 DNA sequence: TGTGCCTGGGTCGAGGGGGATTCACCCCTCCACTTT.

This clonotype was recorded at least ten times. V and J are TRBV28 and TRBJ2-1, with 7 bases that match TRBD2. V shed 5 bases, J shed 3 bases, and the junction held 7 bases outside the gene matches. CDR3 size: 15 residues. The V gene's germline CDR1 is MDHEN and CDR2 SYDVKM. CDR3 nucleotides: TGTGCCAGCAGTCCGCGAGCGGGAAGCTACAATGAGCAGTTCTTC. Its translation: CASSPRAGSYNEQFF.

The V call is TRBV28, the J call TRBJ1-1, with D perhaps matching TRBD1 (6 bases). This CDR3 is 14 amino acids long. Trimming stripped 9 bases from V and 4 bases from J, with 18 bases between. Germline V gene lookup returns CDR1 MDHEN and CDR2 SYDVKM. The CDR3 DNA sequence: TGTGCCAGTCACAGCCGGGGGCTGAGCACTGAAGCTTTCTTT. This codes for CASHSRGLSTEAFF. The full variable domain, completed using reference TRBV28 and TRBJ1-1, is DVKVTQSSRYLVKRTGEKVFLECVQDMDHENMFWYRQDPGLGLRLIYFSYDVKMKEKGDIPEGYSVSREKKERFSLILESASTNQTSMYLCASHSRGLSTEAFFGQGTRLTVV.

As for this clonotype: This is likely a read error, given that the CDR3 carries no conserved phenylalanine or tryptophan at its end. The DNA is omitted, as the CDR3 cannot be located on it reliably, and the CDR3 follows TCRdb's listing. The chain is built from TRBV6-5 and TRBJ1-1; TRBD1 is the table's D call and was not checked against the DNA. Germline V gene data show CDR1 as MNHEY and CDR2 as SVGAGI. The CDR3 has 14 amino acids, counting both end residues. This CDR3 is CATSYGGTNTEASL.

With respect to this clonotype: The conserved phenylalanine or tryptophan normally closing the CDR3 is absent here, so this likely arose from a read error. The chain couples TRBV6-5 to TRBJ2-7, with D possibly called TRBD1 or TRBD2 (6 bases each). Trimming took 6 bases from V and 3 from J, leaving 15 bases between them. The CDR3 has 14 residues. Germline-derived CDR1 and CDR2 are MNHEY and SVGAGI. CDR3 protein: CASRGGTSYYEQYI. For the CDR3, the DNA is TGTGCCAGCAGAGGGGGGACCTCATACTACGAGCAGTACATC.

This clonotype was seen ten or more times. A single base separates this from a much larger clone, so it may be a read error. The conserved phenylalanine or tryptophan normally closing the CDR3 is absent here, so this likely arose from a read error. The chain joins TRBV4-1 to TRBJ1-6, with TRBD1 identical over 7 bases. Germline-derived CDR1 and CDR2 are MGHRA and YSYEKL. V was pared by 4 bases and J by 4 bases, with 10 bases of the junction left unmatched. The CDR3 consists of 17 residues. For the CDR3, the DNA is TGCGCCAGCAGCCGAAGTTCGGGACAGACTTATAATTCACCCCTCCACTCT. Protein product: CASSRSSGQTYNSPLHS.

Remarks on this clonotype: With a much larger clone just one base away, this may be a read error. The genes are TRBV28 and TRBJ1-1; D unresolved. Deletions cut 10 bases from V and 3 bases from J, with 24 bases between. Germline assignment: CDR1 MDHEN and CDR2 SYDVKM. CDR3 length: 16 amino acids. CDR3 nucleotides: TGTGCCATCTCCCCTGAGGGTGACGGGGTGTACACTGAAGCTTTCTTT. This codes for CAISPEGDGVYTEAFF.